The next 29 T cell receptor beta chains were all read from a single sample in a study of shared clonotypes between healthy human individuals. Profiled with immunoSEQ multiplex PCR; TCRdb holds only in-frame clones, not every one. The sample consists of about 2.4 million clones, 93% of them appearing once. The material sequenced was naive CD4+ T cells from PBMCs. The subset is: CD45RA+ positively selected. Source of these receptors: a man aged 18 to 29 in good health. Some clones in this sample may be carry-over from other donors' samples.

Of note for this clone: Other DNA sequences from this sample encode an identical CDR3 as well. This chain's CDR3 is CASSVQGTDTQYF. The CDR3 DNA reads as TGTGCCAGCAGCGTTCAGGGCACAGATACGCAGTATTTT. The V gene is TRBV9, the J gene TRBJ2-3, with D uncertain. Trimming left V 2 bases short and J 1 base short, with 5 bases between. The germline gives CDR1 SGDLS, CDR2 YYNGEE. This CDR3 has 13 residues.

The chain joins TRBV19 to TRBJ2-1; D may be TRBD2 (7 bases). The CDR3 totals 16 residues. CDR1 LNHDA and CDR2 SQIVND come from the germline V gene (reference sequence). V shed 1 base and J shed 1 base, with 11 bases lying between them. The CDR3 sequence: CASSIVSGTSYNEQFF. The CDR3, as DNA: TGTGCCAGTAGTATAGTAAGCGGGACATCCTACAATGAGCAGTTCTTC.

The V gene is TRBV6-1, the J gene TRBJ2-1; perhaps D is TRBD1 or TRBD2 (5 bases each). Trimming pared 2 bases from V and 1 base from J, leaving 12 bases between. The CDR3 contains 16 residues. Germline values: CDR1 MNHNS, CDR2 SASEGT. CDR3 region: CASSELGEWSYNEQFF. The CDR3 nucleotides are TGTGCCAGCAGTGAATTGGGGGAGTGGTCCTACAATGAGCAGTTCTTC.

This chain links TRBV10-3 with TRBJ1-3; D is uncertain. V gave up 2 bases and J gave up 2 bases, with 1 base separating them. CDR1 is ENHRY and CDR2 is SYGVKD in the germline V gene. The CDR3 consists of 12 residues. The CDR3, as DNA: TGTGCCATCAGTGAGCCTGGAAACACCATATATTTT. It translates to CAISEPGNTIYF.

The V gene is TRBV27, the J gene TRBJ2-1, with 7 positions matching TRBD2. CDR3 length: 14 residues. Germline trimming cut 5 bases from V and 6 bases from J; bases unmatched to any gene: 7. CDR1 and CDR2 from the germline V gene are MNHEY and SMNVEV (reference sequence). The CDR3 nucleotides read TGTGCCAGCAGTCTAGCGGCCATTTTCAATGAGCAGTTCTTC. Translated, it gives CASSLAAIFNEQFF.

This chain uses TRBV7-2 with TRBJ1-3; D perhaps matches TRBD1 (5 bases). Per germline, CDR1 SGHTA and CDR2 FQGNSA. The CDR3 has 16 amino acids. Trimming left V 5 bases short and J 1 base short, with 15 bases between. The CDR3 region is CASSPYWDGSGNTIYF. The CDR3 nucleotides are TGTGCCAGCAGCCCTTACTGGGACGGGTCTGGAAACACCATATATTTT. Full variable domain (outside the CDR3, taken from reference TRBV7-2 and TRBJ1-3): GAGVSQSPSNKVTEKGKDVELRCDPISGHTALYWYRQSLGQGLEFLIYFQGNSAPDKSGLPSDRFSAERTGGSVSTLTIQRTQQEDSAVYLCASSPYWDGSGNTIYFGEGSWLTVV.

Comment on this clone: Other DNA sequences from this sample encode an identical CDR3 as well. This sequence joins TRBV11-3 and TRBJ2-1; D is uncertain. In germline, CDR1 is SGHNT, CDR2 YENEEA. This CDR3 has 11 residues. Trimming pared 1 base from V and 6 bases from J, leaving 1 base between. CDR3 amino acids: CASSLGNEQFF. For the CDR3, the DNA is TGTGCCAGCAGCTTAGGCAATGAGCAGTTCTTC.

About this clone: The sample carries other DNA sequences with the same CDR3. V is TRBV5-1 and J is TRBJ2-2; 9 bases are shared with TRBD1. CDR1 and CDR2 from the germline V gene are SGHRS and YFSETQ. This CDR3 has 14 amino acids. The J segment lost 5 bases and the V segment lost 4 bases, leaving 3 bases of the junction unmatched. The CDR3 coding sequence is TGCGCCAGCAGCCCCGGGACAGGGACCGGGGAGCTGTTTTTT. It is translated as CASSPGTGTGELFF.

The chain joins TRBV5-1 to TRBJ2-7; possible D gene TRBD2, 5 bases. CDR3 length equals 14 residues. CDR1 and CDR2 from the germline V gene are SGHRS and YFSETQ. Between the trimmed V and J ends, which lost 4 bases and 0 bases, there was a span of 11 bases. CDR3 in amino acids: CASSINSVSYEQYF. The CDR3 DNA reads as TGCGCCAGCAGCATTAATAGCGTCTCCTACGAGCAGTACTTC.

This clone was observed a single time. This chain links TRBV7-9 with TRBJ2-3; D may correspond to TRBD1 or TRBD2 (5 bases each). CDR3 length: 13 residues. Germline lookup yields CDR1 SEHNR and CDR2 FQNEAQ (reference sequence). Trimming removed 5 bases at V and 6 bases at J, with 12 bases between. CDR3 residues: CASSQIGTDTQYF. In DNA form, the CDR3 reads TGTGCCAGCAGCCAGATCGGGACCGATACGCAGTATTTT.

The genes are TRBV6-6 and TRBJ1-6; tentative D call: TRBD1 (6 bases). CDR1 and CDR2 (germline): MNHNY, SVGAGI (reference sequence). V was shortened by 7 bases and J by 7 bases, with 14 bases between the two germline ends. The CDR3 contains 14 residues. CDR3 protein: CASTRGQQNSPLHF. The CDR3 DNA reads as TGTGCCAGCACTCGGGGGCAGCAAAATTCACCCCTCCACTTT.

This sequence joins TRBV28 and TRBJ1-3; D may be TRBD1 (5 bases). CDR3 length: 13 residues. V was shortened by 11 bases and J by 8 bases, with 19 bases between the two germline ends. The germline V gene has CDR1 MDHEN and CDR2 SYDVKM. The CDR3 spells CAANSRGRDTIYF. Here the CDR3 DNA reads TGTGCCGCAAACTCACGGGGGAGGGACACCATATATTTT.

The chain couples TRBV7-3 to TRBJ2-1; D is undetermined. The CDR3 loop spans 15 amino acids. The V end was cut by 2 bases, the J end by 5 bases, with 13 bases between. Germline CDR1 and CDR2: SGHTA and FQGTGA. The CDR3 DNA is TGTGCCAGCAGCTTAGGTGTGGTGGACCACAATGAGCAGTTCTTC. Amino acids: CASSLGVVDHNEQFF.

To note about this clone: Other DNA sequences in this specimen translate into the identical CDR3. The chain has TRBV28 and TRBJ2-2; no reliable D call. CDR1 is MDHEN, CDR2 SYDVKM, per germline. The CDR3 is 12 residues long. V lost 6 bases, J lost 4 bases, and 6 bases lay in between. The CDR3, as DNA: TGTGCCAGCAGCCCGCCCACCGGGGAGCTGTTTTTT. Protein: CASSPPTGELFF.

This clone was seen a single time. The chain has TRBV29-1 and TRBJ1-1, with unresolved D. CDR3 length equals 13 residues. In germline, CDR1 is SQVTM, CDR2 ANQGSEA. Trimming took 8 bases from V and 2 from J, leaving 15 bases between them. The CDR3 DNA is TGCAGCCCGCGGGAGCAGTTTAACACTGAAGCTTTCTTT. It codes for CSPREQFNTEAFF.

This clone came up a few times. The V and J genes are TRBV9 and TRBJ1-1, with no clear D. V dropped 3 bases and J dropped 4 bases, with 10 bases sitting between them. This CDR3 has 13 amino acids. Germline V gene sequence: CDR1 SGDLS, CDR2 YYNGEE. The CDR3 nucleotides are TGTGCCAGCAGCGCGACTATCATCACTGAAGCTTTCTTT. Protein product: CASSATIITEAFF.

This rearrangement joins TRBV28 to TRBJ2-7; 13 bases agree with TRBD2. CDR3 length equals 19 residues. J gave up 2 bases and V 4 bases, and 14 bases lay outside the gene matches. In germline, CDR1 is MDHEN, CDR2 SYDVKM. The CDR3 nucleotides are TGTGCCAGCAGTTCACTTCCCGGGACTAGCGGGACCTTGCCCTACGAGCAGTACTTC. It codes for CASSSLPGTSGTLPYEQYF.

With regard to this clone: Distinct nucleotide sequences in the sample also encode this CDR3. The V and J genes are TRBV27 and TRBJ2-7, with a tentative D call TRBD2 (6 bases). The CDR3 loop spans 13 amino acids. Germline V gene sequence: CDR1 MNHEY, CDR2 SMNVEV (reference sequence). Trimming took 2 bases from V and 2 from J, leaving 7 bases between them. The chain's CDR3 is CASSLGGTYEQYF. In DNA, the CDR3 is TGTGCCAGCAGTTTAGGGGGGACCTACGAGCAGTACTTC.

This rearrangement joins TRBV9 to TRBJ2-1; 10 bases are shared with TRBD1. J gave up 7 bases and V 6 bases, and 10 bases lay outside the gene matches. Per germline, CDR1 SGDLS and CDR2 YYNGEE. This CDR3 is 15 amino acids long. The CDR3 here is CASTLAGQGGNEQFF. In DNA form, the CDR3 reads TGTGCCAGCACCCTAGCCGGACAGGGGGGAAATGAGCAGTTCTTC. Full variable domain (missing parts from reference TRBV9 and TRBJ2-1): DSGVTQTPKHLITATGQRVTLRCSPRSGDLSVYWYQQSLDQGLQFLIQYYNGEERAKGNILERFSAQQFPDLHSELNLSSLELGDSALYFCASTLAGQGGNEQFFGPGTRLTVL.

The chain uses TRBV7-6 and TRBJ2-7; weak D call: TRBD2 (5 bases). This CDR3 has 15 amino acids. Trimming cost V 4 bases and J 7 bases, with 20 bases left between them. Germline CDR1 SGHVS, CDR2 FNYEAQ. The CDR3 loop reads CASSSRVPGIGEQYF. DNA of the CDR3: TGTGCCAGCAGCTCCAGAGTCCCCGGGATAGGTGAGCAGTACTTC.

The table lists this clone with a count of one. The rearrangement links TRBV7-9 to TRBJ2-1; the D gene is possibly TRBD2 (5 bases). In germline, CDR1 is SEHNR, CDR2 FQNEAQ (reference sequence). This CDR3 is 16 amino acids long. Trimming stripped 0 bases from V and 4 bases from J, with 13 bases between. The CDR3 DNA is TGTGCCAGCAGCTTAGCGAAGTCTAGCCTATACAATGAGCAGTTCTTC. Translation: CASSLAKSSLYNEQFF.

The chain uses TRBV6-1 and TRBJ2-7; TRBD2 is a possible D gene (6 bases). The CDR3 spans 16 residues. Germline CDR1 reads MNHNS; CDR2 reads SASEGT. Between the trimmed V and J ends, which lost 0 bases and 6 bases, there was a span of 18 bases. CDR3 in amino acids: CASSEARGGIRREQYF. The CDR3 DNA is TGTGCCAGCAGTGAAGCGCGAGGCGGGATAAGGCGCGAGCAGTACTTC.

The CDR3 sequence is CASIPTSGSTDTQYF. The CDR3 region has the DNA TGTGCCAGCATCCCGACTAGCGGAAGTACAGATACGCAGTATTTT. J is TRBJ2-3 and V is TRBV28, with 9 positions matching TRBD2. CDR1 is MDHEN and CDR2 is SYDVKM in the germline V gene. V lost 7 bases, J lost 3 bases, and 8 bases stayed unmatched. This CDR3 has 15 residues.

CDR3 in DNA: TGTGCCAGCAGAACCCGCCCCGGGGGTAATGAAAAACTGTTTTTT. Amino acids: CASRTRPGGNEKLFF. The chain has TRBV28 and TRBJ1-4; a possible D gene is TRBD1 (5 bases). V was cut by 6 bases and J by 4 bases, with 15 bases left in between. Germline CDR1 reads MDHEN; CDR2 reads SYDVKM. The CDR3 length is 15 residues.

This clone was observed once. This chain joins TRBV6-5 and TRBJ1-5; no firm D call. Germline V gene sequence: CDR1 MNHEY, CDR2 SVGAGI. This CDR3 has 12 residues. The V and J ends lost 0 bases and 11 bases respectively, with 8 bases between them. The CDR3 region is CASSYSRESQHF. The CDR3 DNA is TGTGCCAGCAGTTACTCGAGAGAGTCCCAGCATTTT.

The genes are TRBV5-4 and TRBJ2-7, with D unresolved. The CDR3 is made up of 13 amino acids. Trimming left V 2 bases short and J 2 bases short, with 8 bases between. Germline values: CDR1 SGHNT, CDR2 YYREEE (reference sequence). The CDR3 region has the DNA TGTGCCAGCAGCTTCAAGGCCACCTACGAGCAGTACTTC. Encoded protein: CASSFKATYEQYF.

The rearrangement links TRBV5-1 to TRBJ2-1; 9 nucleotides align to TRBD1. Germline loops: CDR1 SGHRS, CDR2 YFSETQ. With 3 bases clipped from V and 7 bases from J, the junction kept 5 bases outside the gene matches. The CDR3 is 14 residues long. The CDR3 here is CASSYGQGRNEQFF. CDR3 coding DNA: TGCGCCAGCAGCTATGGACAGGGGAGGAATGAGCAGTTCTTC. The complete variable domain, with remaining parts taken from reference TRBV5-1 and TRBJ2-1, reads KAGVTQTPRYLIKTRGQQVTLSCSPISGHRSVSWYQQTPGQGLQFLFEYFSETQRNKGNFPGRFSGRQFSNSRSEMNVSTLELGDSALYLCASSYGQGRNEQFFGPGTRLTVL.

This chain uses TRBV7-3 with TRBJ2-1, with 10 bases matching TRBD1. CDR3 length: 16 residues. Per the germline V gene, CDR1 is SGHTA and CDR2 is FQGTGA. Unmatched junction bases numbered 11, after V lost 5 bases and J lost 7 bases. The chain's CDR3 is CASSLTGTGVRNEQFF. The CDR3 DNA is TGTGCCAGCAGCCTTACCGGGACAGGGGTTCGGAATGAGCAGTTCTTC.

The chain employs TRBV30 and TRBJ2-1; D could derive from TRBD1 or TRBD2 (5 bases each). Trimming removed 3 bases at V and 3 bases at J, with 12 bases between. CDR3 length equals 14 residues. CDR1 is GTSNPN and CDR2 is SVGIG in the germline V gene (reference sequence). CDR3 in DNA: TGTGCCTGGAGCCCGGGACGGGGCTACAATGAGCAGTTCTTC. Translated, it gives CAWSPGRGYNEQFF.